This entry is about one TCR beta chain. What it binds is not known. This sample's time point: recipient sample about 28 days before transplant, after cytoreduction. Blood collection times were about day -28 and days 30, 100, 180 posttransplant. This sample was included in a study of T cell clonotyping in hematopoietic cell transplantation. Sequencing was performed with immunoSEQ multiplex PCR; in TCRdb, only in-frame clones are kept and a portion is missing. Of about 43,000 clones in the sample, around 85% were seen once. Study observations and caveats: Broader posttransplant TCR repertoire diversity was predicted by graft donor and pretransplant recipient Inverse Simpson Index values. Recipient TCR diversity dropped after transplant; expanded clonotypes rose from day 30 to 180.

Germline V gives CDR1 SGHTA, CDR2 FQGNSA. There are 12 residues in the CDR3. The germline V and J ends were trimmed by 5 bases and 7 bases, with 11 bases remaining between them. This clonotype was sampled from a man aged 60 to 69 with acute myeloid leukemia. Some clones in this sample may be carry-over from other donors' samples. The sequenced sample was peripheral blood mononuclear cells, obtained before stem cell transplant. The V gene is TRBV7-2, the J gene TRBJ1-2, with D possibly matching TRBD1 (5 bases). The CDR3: CASSPSGAGYTF. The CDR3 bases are TGTGCCAGCAGCCCTTCCGGGGCTGGCTACACCTTC.